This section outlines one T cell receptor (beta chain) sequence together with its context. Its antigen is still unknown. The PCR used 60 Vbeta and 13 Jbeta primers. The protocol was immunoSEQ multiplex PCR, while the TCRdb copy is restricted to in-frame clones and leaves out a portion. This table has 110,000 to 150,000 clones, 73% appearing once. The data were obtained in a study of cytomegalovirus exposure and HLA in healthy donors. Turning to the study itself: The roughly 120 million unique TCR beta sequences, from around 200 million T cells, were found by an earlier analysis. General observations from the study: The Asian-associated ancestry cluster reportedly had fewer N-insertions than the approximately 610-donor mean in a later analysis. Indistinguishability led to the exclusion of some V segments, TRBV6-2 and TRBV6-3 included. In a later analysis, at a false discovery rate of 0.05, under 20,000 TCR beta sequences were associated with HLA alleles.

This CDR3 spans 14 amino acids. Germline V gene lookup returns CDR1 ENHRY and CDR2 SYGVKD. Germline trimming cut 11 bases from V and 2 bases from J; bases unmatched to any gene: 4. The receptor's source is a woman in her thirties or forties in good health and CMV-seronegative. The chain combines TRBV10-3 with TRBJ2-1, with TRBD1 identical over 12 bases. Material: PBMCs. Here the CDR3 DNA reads TGTGCCGCGGGGACAGGGGGCGCCTACAATGAGCAGTTCTTC. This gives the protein CAAGTGGAYNEQFF.